The 18 T cell receptor beta chains below come from one sample, sequenced in a study of cytomegalovirus exposure and HLA in healthy donors. Sequenced by immunoSEQ multiplex PCR; TCRdb stores in-frame clones only, minus some. The repertoire holds under 200,000 clones, with roughly 90% as singletons. Sequencing input: PBMCs. The receptor set was obtained from a woman under 30 in good health and CMV-seropositive.

V and J are TRBV7-3 and TRBJ2-7; 11 positions match TRBD2. J was trimmed by 4 bases and V by 5 bases; bases with no gene match: 10. CDR3 size: 16 residues. From germline, CDR1 is SGHTA and CDR2 FQGTGA. Here the CDR3 DNA reads TGTGCCAGCAGCCATACTAGCGGGAGAATTGTTTACGAGCAGTACTTC. This codes for CASSHTSGRIVYEQYF.

CDR3: CASSNRVRSEQFF. The CDR3, as DNA: TGCGCCAGCAGCAACAGGGTCCGTTCTGAGCAGTTCTTC. The V gene is TRBV4-3, the J gene TRBJ2-1, with D maybe TRBD1 (6 bases). The CDR3 has 13 amino acids. Looked up from germline, CDR1 is LGHNA and CDR2 is YSLEER. Trimming pared 5 bases from V and 9 bases from J, leaving 14 bases between.

V is TRBV2 and J is TRBJ2-1, with a tentative D call TRBD2 (5 bases). CDR3 length: 15 amino acids. Germline V gene data show CDR1 as SNHLY and CDR2 as FYNNEI. The V gene lost 7 bases and the J gene lost 2 bases, with 15 bases spanning the gap. Here the CDR3 DNA reads TGTGCCAGCAATCAGCGGTCCGGCGCCTACAATGAGCAGTTCTTC. Residues: CASNQRSGAYNEQFF.

A single count supports this clone. V and J are TRBV6-5 and TRBJ2-1; D remains unclear. Germline CDR1 is MNHEY and CDR2 is SVGAGI. The length of the CDR3 is 11 residues. Trimming removed 5 bases from V and 12 bases from J, with 11 bases in between. The CDR3 coding sequence is TGTGCCAGCAGTCAGTCCGAGGTGCAGTTCTTC. Its protein product is CASSQSEVQFF.

The rearrangement uses TRBV30 and TRBJ2-3; 10 bases agree with TRBD2. Germline V CDR1 and CDR2: GTSNPN, SVGIG (reference sequence). The V and J ends lost 3 bases and 1 base, in that order; junction bases with no gene match: 1. The CDR3 loop spans 14 amino acids. CDR3 sequence reads: CAWRLAGGTDTQYF. The CDR3, as DNA: TGTGCCTGGAGGCTAGCGGGGGGCACAGATACGCAGTATTTT.

A single count supports this clone. The chain is built from TRBV5-1 and TRBJ2-3; 9 bases line up with TRBD2. V shed 2 bases and J 6 bases; nucleotides not matched to a gene: 10. Looked up from germline, CDR1 is SGHRS and CDR2 is YFSETQ. The CDR3 has 16 residues. CDR3 in DNA: TGCGCCAGCAGCTTAACCGGGACTAGCAAGACGGATACGCAGTATTTT. It is translated as CASSLTGTSKTDTQYF.

The gene calls are TRBV6-5 and TRBJ2-1; D is undetermined. The CDR3 is 14 amino acids. V lost 3 bases and J lost 5, with 11 bases in between. Germline V CDR1 and CDR2: MNHEY, SVGAGI. DNA of the CDR3: TGTGCCAGCAGTTATAGTGGTAGAGACAATGAGCAGTTCTTC. It is translated as CASSYSGRDNEQFF.

The CDR3 region is CASTATSGIHNEQFF. In DNA, the CDR3 is TGTGCCAGTACGGCAACTAGCGGGATCCACAATGAGCAGTTCTTC. The chain carries TRBV19 and TRBJ2-1; 10 bases fit TRBD2. This CDR3 spans 15 amino acids. Trimming removed 7 bases from V and 5 bases from J; junction bases left unmatched: 8. CDR1 is LNHDA and CDR2 is SQIVND in the germline V gene (reference sequence).

The chain carries TRBV10-3 and TRBJ2-7, with 9 bases fitting TRBD1. J lost 4 bases, V lost 3 bases, and 4 bases had no gene match. This CDR3 is built from 14 residues. Germline V CDR1 and CDR2: ENHRY, SYGVKD. The CDR3 DNA reads as TGTGCCATCAGTGACGGGACAGGGTCGTACGAGCAGTACTTC. Translated: CAISDGTGSYEQYF.

The V call is TRBV28, the J call TRBJ1-5, with 7 bases fitting TRBD1. From germline, CDR1 is MDHEN and CDR2 SYDVKM. This CDR3 spans 15 amino acids. V trimming: 3 bases; J trimming: 6 bases; junction bases outside the gene matches: 8. CDR3 sequence (DNA): TGTGCCAGCAGTTTGTCCCAGGGGGGCGGTCAGCCCCAGCATTTT. Translation: CASSLSQGGGQPQHF.

The V gene is TRBV30, the J gene TRBJ2-6; D gene unclear. Per germline, CDR1 GTSNPN and CDR2 SVGIG (reference sequence). V gave up 0 bases and J gave up 0 bases, with 3 bases separating them. CDR3 length: 14 amino acids. The CDR3 coding sequence is TGTGCCTGGAGTGTGAGCTCTGGGGCCAACGTCCTGACTTTC. It specifies CAWSVSSGANVLTF.

This rearrangement joins TRBV30 to TRBJ1-1; possible D gene TRBD1, 5 bases. Germline assignment: CDR1 GTSNPN and CDR2 SVGIG (reference sequence). Trimming pared 5 bases from V and 0 bases from J, leaving 13 bases between. The CDR3 runs to 14 residues. The chain's CDR3 is CAWVDIHMNTEAFF. The CDR3 DNA is TGTGCCTGGGTGGACATTCACATGAACACTGAAGCTTTCTTT. The complete variable domain, with remaining parts taken from reference TRBV30 and TRBJ1-1, reads SQTIHQWPATLVQPVGSPLSLECTVEGTSNPNLYWYRQAAGRGLQLLFYSVGIGQISSEVPQNLSASRPQDRQFILSSKKLLLSDSGFYLCAWVDIHMNTEAFFGQGTRLTVV.

Comments on this clone: The junction shows a germline mismatch at one end, possibly a read error. The rearrangement uses TRBV11-2 and TRBJ2-4; D may be TRBD1 (5 bases). Germline V gene sequence: CDR1 SGHAT, CDR2 FQNNGV. The CDR3 sequence is 14 residues long. CDR3 sequence reads: CASSPLITGPGFRF. CDR3 nucleotides: TGTGCCAGCAGCCCCCTGATAACAGGTCCGGGTTTTAGGTTC.

The CDR3 here is CASSQDNDRTTNYGYTF. In DNA, the CDR3 is TGCGCCAGCAGCCAAGATAATGACAGGACCACCAACTATGGCTACACCTTC. The chain has TRBV4-3 and TRBJ1-2; tentatively, D is TRBD1 (6 bases). Per germline, CDR1 LGHNA and CDR2 YSLEER. Trimming took off 0 bases at V and 2 bases at J, with 16 bases between the two ends. This CDR3 has 17 residues.

This chain joins TRBV10-1 and TRBJ2-2; 8 bases are shared with TRBD2. CDR3 length: 15 residues. Germline values: CDR1 WNHNN, CDR2 SYGVQD (reference sequence). J was trimmed by 1 base and V by 3 bases; bases with no gene match: 1. In nucleotides, the CDR3 is TGCGCCAGCAGTGAAAGCGGGAGGAACACCGGGGAGCTGTTTTTT. This sequence encodes CASSESGRNTGELFF.

J is TRBJ2-3 and V is TRBV7-3; 7 bases map to TRBD2. Trimming at V came to 2 bases and at J to 5 bases, leaving 4 bases not matched to a gene. CDR3 length: 14 residues. Germline V gives CDR1 SGHTA, CDR2 FQGTGA. For the CDR3, the DNA is TGTGCCAGCAGCTTAGCGGGAGCGGGAGATACGCAGTATTTT. Protein product: CASSLAGAGDTQYF.

In its sample, this clone was seen a few times. This chain connects TRBV7-9 to TRBJ1-5, with D perhaps matching TRBD1 (6 bases). Trimming took 5 bases from V and 1 from J, leaving 6 bases between them. The CDR3 loop spans 13 amino acids. The germline CDR1 and CDR2 sequences are SEHNR and FQNEAQ (reference sequence). CDR3 amino acids: CASSDRSNQPQHF. The CDR3 nucleotides read TGTGCCAGCAGCGACAGGAGCAATCAGCCCCAGCATTTT. The full variable domain, completed using reference TRBV7-9 and TRBJ1-5, is DTGVSQNPRHKITKRGQNVTFRCDPISEHNRLYWYRQTLGQGPEFLTYFQNEAQLEKSRLLSDRFSAERPKGSFSTLEIQRTEQGDSAMYLCASSDRSNQPQHFGDGTRLSIL.

This sequence joins TRBV19 and TRBJ1-2; the D gene is possibly TRBD1 (6 bases). V was pared by 0 bases and J by 3 bases, with 11 bases between. CDR1 is LNHDA, CDR2 SQIVND, per germline (reference sequence). The CDR3 has 15 residues. In DNA, the CDR3 is TGTGCCAGTAGTATAGATCACAGGGCGGACTATGGCTACACCTTC. Translation: CASSIDHRADYGYTF.